The 27 T cell receptor beta chains below come from one sample, sequenced in a study of blood T cell repertoires in COVID-19. Produced via immunoSEQ multiplex PCR; TCRdb's table is partial and in-frame only. The sample shows under 300,000 clones, around 91% of them seen only once. Material: peripheral blood. The source of these receptors is an older woman with COVID-19, enrolled during active disease.

DNA for the CDR3: TGTGCCAGCAGCTTAAGACGGGCTAATGAAAAACTGTTTTTT. Protein sequence: CASSLRRANEKLFF. V is TRBV7-8 and J is TRBJ1-4; D is undetermined. V dropped 2 bases and J dropped 3 bases, with 7 bases sitting between them. The CDR3 extends over 14 amino acids. Germline CDR1 reads SGHVS; CDR2 reads FQNEAQ. Variable domain in full (rest from reference TRBV7-8 and TRBJ1-4): GAGVSQSPRYKVAKRGQDVALRCDPISGHVSLFWYQQALGQGPEFLTYFQNEAQLDKSGLPSDRFFAERPEGSVSTLKIQRTQQEDSAVYLCASSLRRANEKLFFGSGTQLSVL.

V gene TRBV4-1 combines with J gene TRBJ1-1; D might be TRBD1 (6 bases). CDR3 length: 15 residues. V lost 2 bases, J lost 5 bases, and 15 bases lay in between. From germline, CDR1 is MGHRA and CDR2 YSYEKL. CDR3 sequence (DNA): TGCGCCAGCAGCCAAACTGTACAGGGACGGACTGAAGCTTTCTTT. Amino acids: CASSQTVQGRTEAFF.

The chain uses TRBV5-4 and TRBJ2-3, with D perhaps matching TRBD2 (5 bases). This CDR3 comprises 14 residues. In germline, CDR1 is SGHNT, CDR2 YYREEE (reference sequence). V was trimmed by 4 bases and J by 4 bases, leaving 13 bases between them. CDR3 in amino acids: CASSREGTADTQYF. CDR3 nucleotide sequence: TGTGCCAGCAGCCGAGAGGGTACGGCAGATACGCAGTATTTT. Based on the CDR3 plus reference TRBV5-4 and TRBJ2-3, the full variable domain is ETGVTQSPTHLIKTRGQQVTLRCSSQSGHNTVSWYQQALGQGPQFIFQYYREEENGRGNFPPRFSGLQFPNYSSELNVNALELDDSALYLCASSREGTADTQYFGPGTRLTVL.

This chain joins TRBV6-6 and TRBJ1-5, with TRBD1 matching 7 bases. This CDR3 comprises 19 residues. The ends lost 6 bases at V and 5 bases at J; junction bases unmatched: 22. CDR1 is MNHNY, CDR2 SVGAGI, per germline (reference sequence). CDR3: CASRRPGTDPLNGDQPQHF. The CDR3 bases are TGTGCCAGCAGACGACCCGGGACAGACCCACTTAATGGGGATCAGCCCCAGCATTTT.

The chain uses TRBV9 and TRBJ1-6; D call uncertain. Germline V gene sequence: CDR1 SGDLS, CDR2 YYNGEE. Trimming stripped 0 bases from V and 10 bases from J, with 8 bases between. The CDR3 is made up of 13 amino acids. The DNA of the CDR3 is TGTGCCAGCAGCGTAGACATGGGCTCACCCCTCCACTTT. Its protein is CASSVDMGSPLHF.

CDR3 bases: TGTGCCAGCAGCATTAGTAACTATGGCTACACCTTC. Protein: CASSISNYGYTF. The gene calls are TRBV9 and TRBJ1-2; D gene unclear. Germline lookup yields CDR1 SGDLS and CDR2 YYNGEE. V dropped 4 bases and J dropped 1 base, with 5 bases sitting between them. The CDR3 loop spans 12 amino acids.

The V call is TRBV7-2, the J call TRBJ1-3; weak D call: TRBD1 (6 bases). The germline V gene has CDR1 SGHTA and CDR2 FQGNSA. CDR3 length equals 14 residues. Deletions cut 6 bases from V and 2 bases from J, with 11 bases between. The CDR3 coding sequence is TGTGCCAGCAGGATCAGGGGAACTGGAAACACCATATATTTT. Its protein product is CASRIRGTGNTIYF.

This chain uses TRBV3-1 (or the pseudogene TRBV3-2) with TRBJ1-5; D is perhaps TRBD1 (6 bases). Germline assignment: CDR1 LGHDT and CDR2 YNNKEL (reference sequence). Trimming took 0 bases from V and 4 from J, leaving 7 bases between them. The CDR3 covers 14 residues. The CDR3 region is CASSQDTGNQPQHF. The CDR3 DNA follows: TGTGCCAGCAGCCAAGATACAGGGAATCAGCCCCAGCATTTT.

This clone was counted only a few times. V and J are TRBV18 and TRBJ1-6; the D gene is possibly TRBD1 (5 bases). The CDR3 sequence is 16 residues long. Trimming shortened V by 5 bases and J by 5 bases, and 16 bases separated the two germline ends. CDR1 is KGHSH and CDR2 is LQKENI in the germline V gene. In DNA form, the CDR3 reads TGTGCCAGCTCATCGTTCCGGGGGGGAGATAATTCACCCCTCCACTTT. As protein: CASSSFRGGDNSPLHF.

The V call is TRBV9, the J call TRBJ1-3, with D unresolved. Germline CDR1 SGDLS, CDR2 YYNGEE. The V and J ends lost 0 bases and 0 bases respectively, with 10 bases between them. CDR3 length: 16 amino acids. CDR3 amino acids: CASSVAISGSGNTIYF. CDR3 nucleotides: TGTGCCAGCAGCGTAGCAATCTCGGGCTCTGGAAACACCATATATTTT.

V usage is TRBV29-1 and J usage is TRBJ2-7; TRBD1 matches 7 bases. V was pared by 6 bases and J by 7 bases, with 18 bases of the junction left unmatched. Germline CDR1 and CDR2: SQVTM and ANQGSEA. The CDR3 has 15 amino acids. The CDR3 sequence is CSVGPIGGRGDEQYF. In DNA, the CDR3 is TGCAGCGTGGGCCCCATAGGGGGCAGGGGCGATGAGCAGTACTTC.

This clone was detected only a few times. The chain employs TRBV19 and TRBJ2-1, with 10 positions matching TRBD2. The CDR3 has 16 residues. Trimming took 7 bases from V and 0 from J; bases not matched to a gene: 6. Germline V gene sequence: CDR1 LNHDA, CDR2 SQIVND (reference sequence). CDR3 in amino acids: CASTIASGSSYNEQFF. As DNA, the CDR3 is TGTGCCAGTACCATCGCTAGCGGGAGCTCCTACAATGAGCAGTTCTTC.

This CDR3 is CASSVSGPYNEQFF. DNA for the CDR3: TGTGCCAGCAGCGTAAGCGGACCATACAATGAGCAGTTCTTC. V gene TRBV9 combines with J gene TRBJ2-1; tentative D call: TRBD2 (5 bases). The V end lost 1 base, the J end lost 4 bases, and 9 bases lay between the germline ends. Germline CDR1 reads SGDLS; CDR2 reads YYNGEE. The CDR3 covers 14 residues. Complete variable domain (other parts from reference TRBV9 and TRBJ2-1): DSGVTQTPKHLITATGQRVTLRCSPRSGDLSVYWYQQSLDQGLQFLIQYYNGEERAKGNILERFSAQQFPDLHSELNLSSLELGDSALYFCASSVSGPYNEQFFGPGTRLTVL.

The chain is built from TRBV9 and TRBJ2-7; D might be TRBD1 (5 bases). This CDR3 spans 13 amino acids. Germline V gene lookup returns CDR1 SGDLS and CDR2 YYNGEE. Trimming cost V 4 bases and J 6 bases, with 14 bases left between them. The CDR3: CASSSAPTGEQYF. Here the CDR3 DNA reads TGTGCCAGCAGCTCAGCTCCCACAGGCGAGCAGTACTTC.

This sequence joins TRBV11-2 and TRBJ2-2; 9 bases line up with TRBD1. The CDR3 covers 18 residues. Germline lookup yields CDR1 SGHAT and CDR2 FQNNGV. The V and J ends lost 5 bases and 4 bases, in that order; junction bases with no gene match: 14. CDR3 nucleotide sequence: TGTGCCAGCAGCCAATACAGGGGGCCCGTCGGGAGCACCGGGGAGCTGTTTTTT. Translated, it gives CASSQYRGPVGSTGELFF. Together with reference TRBV11-2 and TRBJ2-2, the CDR3 gives the full variable domain: EAGVAQSPRYKIIEKRQSVAFWCNPISGHATLYWYQQILGQGPKLLIQFQNNGVVDDSQLPKDRFSAERLKGVDSTLKIQPAKLEDSAVYLCASSQYRGPVGSTGELFFGEGSRLTVL.

This clone was observed a single time. The chain is built from TRBV11-2 and TRBJ1-2; weak D call: TRBD1 (5 bases). V was pared by 4 bases and J by 8 bases, with 14 bases between. Germline V gene sequence: CDR1 SGHAT, CDR2 FQNNGV. The CDR3 runs to 13 residues. CDR3: CASSSLQGIGYTF. DNA of the CDR3: TGTGCCAGCAGCTCTCTCCAGGGTATCGGCTACACCTTC.

The chain recombines TRBV30 with TRBJ1-4, with no clear D. CDR3 length equals 13 residues. Per germline, CDR1 GTSNPN and CDR2 SVGIG (reference sequence). The CDR3 spells CATTRGINEKLFF. Written as DNA, the CDR3 is TGTGCAACAACTCGGGGTATTAATGAAAAACTGTTTTTT.

The rearrangement links TRBV29-1 to TRBJ2-3; 8 bases are a match to TRBD2. Germline CDR1 SQVTM, CDR2 ANQGSEA. With V trimmed by 6 bases and J by 9 bases, 11 bases remained unmatched. The CDR3 length is 13 residues. In nucleotides, the CDR3 is TGCAGCGTCGAGGTATCCGGGGGGGGGACGCAGTATTTT. Translated, it gives CSVEVSGGGTQYF.

As to this clone: At one end the junction does not follow the germline gene, possibly because of a read error. The chain has TRBV5-4 and TRBJ1-1, with D perhaps TRBD1 (5 bases). The CDR3 spans 13 residues. CDR1 and CDR2 from the germline V gene are SGHNT and YYREEE (reference sequence). The chain's CDR3 is CASTLKQDTEAFF. The CDR3 DNA is TGTGCCAGCACCTTGAAACAGGACACTGAAGCTTTCTTT.

The chain couples TRBV27 to TRBJ1-2; D perhaps matches TRBD1 (6 bases). Trimming left V 4 bases short and J 7 bases short, with 16 bases between. The V gene's germline CDR1 is MNHEY and CDR2 SMNVEV (reference sequence). CDR3 size: 14 residues. CDR3 amino acids: CASSSLTGVLGYTF. Written as DNA, the CDR3 is TGTGCCAGCAGTTCCTTGACAGGTGTACTTGGCTACACCTTC.

The rearrangement links TRBV6-5 to TRBJ1-1; 11 positions agree with TRBD1. This CDR3 spans 15 amino acids. V was pared by 4 bases and J by 7 bases, with 8 bases of the junction left unmatched. CDR1 MNHEY and CDR2 SVGAGI come from the germline V gene. The CDR3 here is CASSLDRGRRGEAFF. The DNA of the CDR3 is TGTGCCAGCAGTTTGGACAGGGGGCGAAGGGGTGAAGCTTTCTTT.

This chain uses TRBV6-2 or TRBV6-3 with TRBJ1-1; no reliable D call. Between the trimmed V and J ends, which lost 0 bases and 5 bases, there was a span of 10 bases. CDR1 is MNHEY and CDR2 is SVGEGT in the germline V gene. The CDR3 loop spans 14 amino acids. The CDR3 coding sequence is TGTGCCAGCAGTTACTCCCGGCGGGATACTGAAGCTTTCTTT. Protein: CASSYSRRDTEAFF.

The chain couples TRBV5-4 to TRBJ1-5; D remains ambiguous. The CDR3 consists of 13 residues. The V and J ends lost 2 bases and 2 bases respectively, with 5 bases between them. Germline CDR1 reads SGHNT; CDR2 reads YYREEE (reference sequence). Written as DNA, the CDR3 is TGTGCCAGCAGCTTTGGGCGCAATCAGCCCCAGCATTTT. Protein sequence: CASSFGRNQPQHF.

The V call is TRBV6-1, the J call TRBJ1-5, with D unclear. Trimming shortened V by 2 bases and J by 10 bases, and 15 bases separated the two germline ends. Germline values: CDR1 MNHNS, CDR2 SASEGT. CDR3 length: 14 residues. CDR3 sequence: CASSETGGPGPQHF. In nucleotides, the CDR3 is TGTGCCAGCAGTGAAACCGGAGGCCCCGGACCCCAGCATTTT.

The chain combines TRBV6-5 with TRBJ1-2; 7 bases are a match to TRBD1. The germline CDR1 and CDR2 sequences are MNHEY and SVGAGI. The length of the CDR3 is 13 residues. V lost 9 bases to trimming and J lost 5 bases; unmatched junction nucleotides: 9. As DNA, the CDR3 is TGTGCCAGTTCTACAGGGGATGGGTATGGCTACACCTTC. Protein product: CASSTGDGYGYTF.

This chain joins TRBV4-3 and TRBJ2-1, with D possibly being TRBD1 (6 bases). V was shortened by 1 base and J by 7 bases, with 14 bases between the two germline ends. Germline V gives CDR1 LGHNA, CDR2 YSLEER. This CDR3 region has 15 residues. The CDR3: CASSQVGAIMNEQFF. The CDR3 region has the DNA TGCGCCAGCAGCCAAGTGGGGGCTATAATGAATGAGCAGTTCTTC.

The gene calls are TRBV10-3 and TRBJ1-2; 8 bases match TRBD1. This CDR3 region has 15 residues. With 1 base clipped from V and 0 bases from J, the junction kept 1 base outside the gene matches. CDR1 and CDR2 (germline): ENHRY, SYGVKD. CDR3 bases: TGTGCCATCAGTGAGTTGGACAGGGCTAACTATGGCTACACCTTC. Encoded protein: CAISELDRANYGYTF.